Listed below are T cell receptor beta chains from one sample, sequenced in a study of cytomegalovirus exposure and HLA in healthy donors. Assay: immunoSEQ multiplex PCR; the TCRdb copy retains only in-frame clones and omits some. The data hold 150,000 to 200,000 clones, with roughly four fifths observed a single time. The sample consisted of PBMCs. All receptors derive from a woman aged 45-59 years in good health and CMV-seropositive. CDR3s include the opening cysteine and the closing phenylalanine or tryptophan. Fields, in order: CDR3 protein, D gene, J gene, V gene. The D gene is left open where the match is weak.

CASSLQGNQPQHF - TRBJ1-5 TRBV19
CASSLASGQRPYEQYF TRBD1 TRBJ2-7 TRBV7-9
CASSFFGSNEKLFF - TRBJ1-4 TRBV5-1
CASSTGGGNVYGYTF TRBD1 TRBJ1-2 TRBV10-2
CASRKTSGGTVRTDTQYF TRBD2 TRBJ2-3 TRBV2
CASSLVGGENEQFF TRBD1 TRBJ2-1 TRBV5-1
CASSLAGYFSEQFF - TRBJ2-1 TRBV7-6
CASGSAGVLIGTQYF TRBD2 TRBJ2-5 TRBV11-2
CASSQRRDTQYF - TRBJ2-3 TRBV7-9
CASSVFGGTYNEQFF TRBD2 TRBJ2-1 TRBV9
CAISVAGGLNEQFF TRBD2 TRBJ2-1 TRBV10-3
CASSLLGGETQYF TRBD2 TRBJ2-5 TRBV5-1
CASSSRGSANTEAFF - TRBJ1-1 TRBV7-3
CASGTALMNTEAFF TRBD1 TRBJ1-1 TRBV6-1
CAALGLNTEAFF - TRBJ1-1 TRBV28